One and the same sample provided the 26 T cell receptor beta chains below, sequenced in a study of blood T cells in healthy people across ages. Primers used in a second PCR of roughly 7 to 11 cycles were a sample-barcoded 5' primer and a J-beta primer mix. TCRdb called the 5' RACE reads again in MiXCR, with one record for every CDR3 protein. The data show 550,000 to 700,000 distinct CDR3 sequences, roughly a quarter seen once. The specimen was blood. These receptors were taken from a woman aged 70-85 years in good health.

The chain couples TRBV7-3 to TRBJ2-1, with D maybe TRBD2 (5 bases). The germline V and J ends were trimmed by 1 base and 3 bases, with 13 bases remaining between them. This CDR3 is built from 16 residues. Germline V CDR1 and CDR2: SGHTA, FQGTGA. Here the CDR3 reads CASSLMGSDNYNEQFF. DNA of the CDR3: TGTGCCAGCAGCTTAATGGGTAGCGACAACTACAATGAGCAGTTCTTC.

This clonotype has just a few counts. The gene calls are TRBV7-3 and TRBJ1-6, with no clear D. Germline CDR1 SGHTA, CDR2 FQGTGA. The CDR3 spans 13 residues. V lost 5 bases and J lost 10, with 12 bases in between. In DNA, the CDR3 is TGTGCCAGCAGCCTGATGGACGGGTCACCCCTCCACTTT. As protein: CASSLMDGSPLHF.

This clonotype showed up just a few times. The rearrangement joins TRBV25-1 to TRBJ2-5; D tentatively reads TRBD1 or TRBD2 (5 bases each). Germline CDR1 reads MGHDK; CDR2 reads SYGVNS. The V gene lost 1 base and the J gene lost 4 bases, with 13 bases spanning the gap. The CDR3 runs 15 residues. The CDR3 sequence: CASSELGQGRETQYF. CDR3 DNA: TGTGCCAGCAGTGAATTAGGGCAGGGACGAGAGACCCAGTACTTC. The whole variable domain, remainder taken from reference TRBV25-1 and TRBJ2-5, is EADIYQTPRYLVIGTGKKITLECSQTMGHDKMYWYQQDPGMELHLIHYSYGVNSTEKGDLSSESTVSRIRTEHFPLTLESARPSHTSQYLCASSELGQGRETQYFGPGTRLLVL.

Points on this clonotype: A much more abundant neighbour one base away suggests this may be a read error. This chain links TRBV29-1 with TRBJ1-2; D uncertain. The CDR3 has 13 amino acids. The V gene lost 7 bases and the J gene lost 0 bases, with 12 bases spanning the gap. Germline CDR1 reads SQVTM; CDR2 reads ANQGSEA. The CDR3: CSALTVANYGYTF. CDR3 DNA: TGCAGCGCTTTGACCGTCGCTAACTATGGCTACACCTTC.

This clonotype turned up a few times. This chain connects TRBV6-1 to TRBJ2-7; TRBD1 matches at 10 bases. Germline V gives CDR1 MNHNS, CDR2 SASEGT. CDR3 length: 15 residues. V lost 2 bases, J lost 6 bases, and 7 bases stayed unmatched. As DNA, the CDR3 is TGTGCCAGCAGTGAACCGGGACAGGGGCCCGGCGAGCAGTACTTC. It encodes CASSEPGQGPGEQYF.

The chain employs TRBV2 and TRBJ2-1; D remains ambiguous. The end of the DNA is better explained by TRBJ2-5, so the J call may be wrong. This CDR3 has 11 amino acids. Germline CDR1 is SNHLY and CDR2 is FYNNEI. The CDR3 here is CASAKGETQYF. The CDR3 nucleotides read TGTGCCAGCGCAAAGGGAGAGACCCAGTACTTC.

V is TRBV29-1 and J is TRBJ2-5; a possible D gene is TRBD2 (5 bases). V lost 7 bases, J lost 4 bases, and 7 bases lay in between. This CDR3 comprises 10 residues. In germline, CDR1 is SQVTM, CDR2 ANQGSEA. In DNA, the CDR3 is TGCAGCGGGGAGAGAGAGACCCAGTACTTC. This encodes CSGERETQYF.

The J gene is TRBJ2-7, the V gene TRBV20-1; TRBD1 agrees at 8 bases. V trimming: 2 bases; J trimming: 7 bases; junction bases outside the gene matches: 13. Germline lookup yields CDR1 DFQATT and CDR2 SNEGSKA (reference sequence). The CDR3 contains 15 residues. CDR3 sequence: CSARLQGVPYAEQYF. CDR3 coding DNA: TGCAGTGCTAGACTACAGGGGGTACCCTACGCAGAGCAGTACTTC.

This rearrangement joins TRBV27 to TRBJ2-1; 7 nucleotides agree with TRBD2. The J call may be incorrect, as the DNA end agrees better with TRBJ2-7. CDR3 length equals 15 residues. CDR1 and CDR2 (germline): MNHEY, SMNVEV (reference sequence). DNA of the CDR3: TGTGCCAGCAGTTTCAGAAGCGGGAAGACCTACGAGCAGTACTTC. Translated, it gives CASSFRSGKTYEQYF.

There are a few counts of this clonotype. The chain couples TRBV20-1 to TRBJ2-5, with D hard to call. Germline lookup yields CDR1 DFQATT and CDR2 SNEGSKA (reference sequence). V was trimmed by 3 bases and J by 9 bases, leaving 11 bases between them. The CDR3 is 11 amino acids. The CDR3, as DNA: TGCAGTGCTAGGGTGGCGAAACCCCAGTACTTC. Translated: CSARVAKPQYF.

This clonotype was recorded a few times. A much larger clone lies one base from this, so it may be a read error. CDR3 amino acids: CASSPGLKETQSF. The CDR3 nucleotides are TGTGCCAGCAGCCCGGGATTAAAAGAGACCCAGTCCTTC. The chain uses TRBV7-2 and TRBJ2-5; D possibly corresponds to TRBD2 (5 bases). The CDR3 is 13 amino acids. CDR1 and CDR2 from the germline V gene are SGHTA and FQGNSA.

V gene TRBV6-1 combines with J gene TRBJ2-7; 9 bases map to TRBD1. The CDR3 covers 17 residues. Trimming at V came to 0 bases and at J to 4 bases, leaving 10 bases not matched to a gene. Germline V lookup: CDR1 MNHNS, CDR2 SASEGT. CDR3 bases: TGTGCCAGCAGTGAAGCGCTTGGGGGACAGGGTACTTACGAGCAGTACTTC. The encoded protein is CASSEALGGQGTYEQYF.

This chain uses TRBV4-1 with TRBJ2-3; TRBD2 aligns across 14 bases. With V trimmed by 4 bases and J by 5 bases, 5 bases remained unmatched. The germline V gene encodes CDR1 MGHRA and CDR2 YSYEKL. The CDR3 extends over 16 amino acids. CDR3 bases: TGCGCCAGCAGCCCGACTAGCGGGGGGGCCAGAGATACGCAGTATTTT. Its protein product is CASSPTSGGARDTQYF.

In this sample, this clonotype turned up a few times. The V and J genes are TRBV10-3 and TRBJ1-5, with unresolved D. Trimming stripped 0 bases from V and 2 bases from J, with 5 bases between. The V gene's germline CDR1 is ENHRY and CDR2 SYGVKD. CDR3 size: 14 residues. The CDR3: CAISESGGNQPQHF. CDR3 in DNA: TGTGCCATCAGTGAGTCGGGCGGCAATCAGCCCCAGCATTTT.

This clonotype was counted only a few times. The J gene is TRBJ2-5, the V gene TRBV5-1, with D unclear. Trimming left V 4 bases short and J 5 bases short, with 15 bases between. The CDR3 sequence is 14 residues long. Germline CDR1 SGHRS, CDR2 YFSETQ. CDR3 DNA: TGCGCCAGCAGCGCCGAGCTGTACCGGGAGACCCAGTACTTC. This gives the protein CASSAELYRETQYF.

This clonotype was found a few times. The V and J genes are TRBV18 and TRBJ2-4, with 9 positions matching TRBD1. Trimming cost V 4 bases and J 5 bases; bases outside gene matches: 6. There are 15 residues in the CDR3. Looked up from germline, CDR1 is KGHSH and CDR2 is LQKENI. Here the CDR3 reads CASSLTGGTQNIQYF. The CDR3 DNA reads as TGTGCCAGCTCACTAACAGGGGGCACACAAAACATTCAGTACTTC.

CDR3 sequence reads: CASSYTEGQETQYF. The CDR3 DNA follows: TGTGCCAGCAGTTACACCGAGGGCCAAGAGACCCAGTACTTC. The V call is TRBV6-6, the J call TRBJ2-5, with D perhaps TRBD2 (5 bases). This CDR3 region has 14 residues. Trimming left V 2 bases short and J 1 base short, with 8 bases between. In germline, CDR1 is MNHNY, CDR2 SVGAGI (reference sequence).

This clonotype has a handful of counts. The chain carries TRBV10-3 and TRBJ1-2, with D maybe TRBD1 (5 bases). Per germline, CDR1 ENHRY and CDR2 SYGVKD. The CDR3 runs 14 residues. Trimming took off 7 bases at V and 4 bases at J, with 16 bases between the two ends. CDR3 nucleotides: TGTGCCATCAAAGGGCAGGGAGGTAGCTATGGCTACACCTTC. Encoded protein: CAIKGQGGSYGYTF.

This clonotype was picked up a small number of times. The rearrangement joins TRBV12-3 or TRBV12-4 to TRBJ2-3; either TRBD1 or TRBD2 may fit D (6 bases each). The CDR3 totals 15 residues. Between the trimmed V and J ends, which lost 5 bases and 3 bases, there was a span of 15 bases. CDR3 bases: TGTGCCAGCAGTCGGGACTCCCAGGGGACAGATACGCAGTATTTT. Translating gives CASSRDSQGTDTQYF.

The V call is TRBV7-2, the J call TRBJ2-1, with D possibly matching TRBD2 (6 bases). CDR3 length: 13 residues. Germline V gene sequence: CDR1 SGHTA, CDR2 FQGNSA. With 4 bases removed from V and 9 bases from J, the gap between germline ends came to 13 bases. CDR3 protein: CASSSADYAEQFF. The CDR3 DNA follows: TGTGCCAGCAGCTCCGCGGACTATGCTGAGCAGTTCTTC.

The J gene is TRBJ2-5, the V gene TRBV7-8; perhaps D is TRBD1 or TRBD2 (6 bases each). The germline V and J ends were trimmed by 4 bases and 7 bases, with 16 bases remaining between them. In germline, CDR1 is SGHVS, CDR2 FQNEAQ. CDR3 length equals 14 residues. DNA for the CDR3: TGTGCCAGCAGCTCATTACAGGGAGGAGGGACCCAGTACTTC. This codes for CASSSLQGGGTQYF.

This clonotype was counted between two and nine times. The gene calls are TRBV24-1 and TRBJ2-5; the D gene is possibly TRBD2 (6 bases). The J call may not be correct, given that the DNA end is closer to TRBJ2-1. Germline values: CDR1 KGHDR, CDR2 SFDVKD. This CDR3 has 13 residues. The CDR3 bases are TGTGCCACCAGTGATGGGACTCGCAATGAGCAGTTCTTC. Translation gives CATSDGTRNEQFF.

The chain joins TRBV6-1 to TRBJ2-7; 14 bases agree with TRBD2. Germline V gene sequence: CDR1 MNHNS, CDR2 SASEGT. The CDR3 is 17 amino acids. V dropped 3 bases and J dropped 3; count of bases not matched to a gene: 7. The CDR3 sequence: CASSDNPGTSGGYEQYF. The CDR3 nucleotides are TGTGCCAGCAGTGACAATCCCGGGACTAGCGGGGGCTACGAGCAGTACTTC.

V gene TRBV20-1 combines with J gene TRBJ2-7; 10 bases map to TRBD1. Germline trimming cut 1 base from V and 3 bases from J; bases unmatched to any gene: 3. Germline loops: CDR1 DFQATT, CDR2 SNEGSKA (reference sequence). This CDR3 region has 14 residues. CDR3 bases: TGCAGTGCTAGAGCAGACAGGGGGCTCTACGAGCAGTACTTC. Translated: CSARADRGLYEQYF.

The genes are TRBV5-8 and TRBJ2-3; possible D gene TRBD1, 6 bases. The CDR3 is 18 amino acids. The V gene lost 0 bases and the J gene lost 5 bases, with 22 bases spanning the gap. Germline V lookup: CDR1 SGHTS, CDR2 YDEGEE. The CDR3 sequence is CASSLVGGTLWKEDTQYF. In nucleotides, the CDR3 is TGTGCCAGCAGCTTGGTTGGGGGCACGTTGTGGAAGGAAGATACGCAGTATTTT.

In its sample, this clonotype was seen a few times. The genes are TRBV29-1 and TRBJ2-5; 7 nucleotides agree with TRBD2. The trim removed 6 bases at V and 3 bases at J, leaving 4 bases unmatched. Per the germline V gene, CDR1 is SQVTM and CDR2 is ANQGSEA. There are 12 residues in the CDR3. In DNA, the CDR3 is TGCAGCGTAGCGGGGTACAAAGAGACCCAGTACTTC. Translated: CSVAGYKETQYF.